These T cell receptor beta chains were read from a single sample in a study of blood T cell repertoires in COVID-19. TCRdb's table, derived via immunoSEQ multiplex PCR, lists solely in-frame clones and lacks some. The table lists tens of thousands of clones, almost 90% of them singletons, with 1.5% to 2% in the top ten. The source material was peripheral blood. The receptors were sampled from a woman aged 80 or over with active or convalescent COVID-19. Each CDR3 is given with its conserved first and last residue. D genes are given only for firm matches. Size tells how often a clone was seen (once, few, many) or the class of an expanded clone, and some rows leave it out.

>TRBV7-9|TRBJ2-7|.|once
TGTGCCAGCAGCCGTCAGAATCCCTACGAGCAGTACTTC
CASSRQNPYEQYF
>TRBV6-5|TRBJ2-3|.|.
TGTGCCAGCAGAACAGGGAGAGATACGCAGTATTTT
CASRTGRDTQYF
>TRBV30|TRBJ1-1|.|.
TGTGCCTGGGGTAGGGGCCAGATCACCATGTGGAACACTGAAGCTTTCTTT
CAWGRGQITMWNTEAFF
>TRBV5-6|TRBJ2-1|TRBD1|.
TGTGCCAGCAGCTGGACAGGGACAGGAGCAAATGAGCAGTTCTTC
CASSWTGTGANEQFF
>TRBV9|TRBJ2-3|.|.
TGTGCCAGCAGCGTGGGTGGGGGGGCCATGGATACGCAGTATTTT
CASSVGGGAMDTQYF
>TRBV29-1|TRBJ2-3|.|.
TGCAGCGTTGAAGGTGGCAGGGGCACAGATACGCAGTATTTT
CSVEGGRGTDTQYF
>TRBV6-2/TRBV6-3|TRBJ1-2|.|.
TGTGCCAGCAGTCACCCGGGACACGAATACTATGGCTACACCTTC
CASSHPGHEYYGYTF
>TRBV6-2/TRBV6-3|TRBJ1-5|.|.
TGTGCCAGCAGTTACGAAGGGCAGGGGTGGTATAGCAATCAGCCCCAGCATTTT
CASSYEGQGWYSNQPQHF
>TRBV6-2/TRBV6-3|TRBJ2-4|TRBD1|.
TGTGCCAGCAGTTACTCCGGGACAGGCTCCAAAAACATTCAGTACTTC
CASSYSGTGSKNIQYF
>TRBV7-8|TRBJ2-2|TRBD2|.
TGTGCCAGCAGCTCGGCGGGAGGGGGCTACACCGGGGAGCTGTTTTTT
CASSSAGGGYTGELFF
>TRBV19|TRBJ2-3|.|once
TGTGCCAGTAGTATATCTCGAGATACGCAGTATTTT
CASSISRDTQYF
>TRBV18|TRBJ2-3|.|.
TGTGCCAGCTCCCTTCCGAGCGGCACAGATACGCAGTATTTT
CASSLPSGTDTQYF
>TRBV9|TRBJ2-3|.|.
TGTGCCAGCAGCGAATATTCCACAGATACGCAGTATTTT
CASSEYSTDTQYF
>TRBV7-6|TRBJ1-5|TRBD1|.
TGTGCCAGCAGCTTAGCCCCGGGACAGGGGAGTAGCAATCAGCCCCAGCATTTT
CASSLAPGQGSSNQPQHF
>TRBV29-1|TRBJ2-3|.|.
TGCAGCGTTGACAGGCAGGGGTCGAGCACAGATACGCAGTATTTT
CSVDRQGSSTDTQYF
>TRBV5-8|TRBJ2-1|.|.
TGTGCCAGCAGCTTGTCGGGGTACAATGAGCAGTTCTTC
CASSLSGYNEQFF
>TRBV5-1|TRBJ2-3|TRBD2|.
TGCGCCAGCAGCTCCTCTAGCGGGAGTACAGATACGCAGTATTTT
CASSSSSGSTDTQYF
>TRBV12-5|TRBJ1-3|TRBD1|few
TGTGCTAGTGGAATGACAGGGGCGGTAACCATATATTTT
CASGMTGAVTIYF
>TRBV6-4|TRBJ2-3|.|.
TGTGCCAGCAGTGACTCCAGGAGCACAGATACGCAGTATTTT
CASSDSRSTDTQYF
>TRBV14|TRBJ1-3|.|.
TGTGCCAGCAGCCAGAGGGTCAGTAACTCTGGAAACACCATATATTTT
CASSQRVSNSGNTIYF
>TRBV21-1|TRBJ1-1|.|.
TGTGCCAGCAGCAAAAAGGGACAGGGGACAATGAACACTGAAGCTTTCTTT
CASSKKGQGTMNTEAFF
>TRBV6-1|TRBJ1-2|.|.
TGTGCCAGCAGTGAACCTTTGCGGTTATGGGGGGGAAAGGGCTATGGCTACACCTTC
CASSEPLRLWGGKGYGYTF
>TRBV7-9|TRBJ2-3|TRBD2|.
TGTGCCAGCAGCCCAAGACTAGCGGGAGGACCAGATACGCAGTATTTT
CASSPRLAGGPDTQYF
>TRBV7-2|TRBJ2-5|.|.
TGTGCCAGCAGCTTAGATCGCGGGGTCCTCCAAGAGACCCAGTACTTC
CASSLDRGVLQETQYF
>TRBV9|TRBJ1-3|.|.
TGTGCCAGCAGCGTAGTGGAGGGAAACACCATATATTTT
CASSVVEGNTIYF
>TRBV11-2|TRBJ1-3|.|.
TGTGCCAGCAGCCAGAAAGGGGCAGTTGGAAACACCATATATTTT
CASSQKGAVGNTIYF
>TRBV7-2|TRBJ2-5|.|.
TGTGCCAGCAGCCCGCGCAGGGCCGAGACCCAGTACTTC
CASSPRRAETQYF
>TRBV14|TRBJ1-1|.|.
TGTGCCAGCAGCCGAGACAGAAACACTGAAGCTTTCTTT
CASSRDRNTEAFF
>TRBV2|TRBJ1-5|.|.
TGTGCCAGCAACCCGGTCGGGGGCAATCAGCCCCAGCATTTT
CASNPVGGNQPQHF
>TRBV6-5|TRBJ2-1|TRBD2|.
TGTGCCAGCAATATAGTACTAGCGGGAGTTAATGAGCAGTTCTTC
CASNIVLAGVNEQFF
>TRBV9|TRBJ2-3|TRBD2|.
TGTGCCAGCAGCGCCACGACTAGCGGAAGCACAGATACGCAGTATTTT
CASSATTSGSTDTQYF
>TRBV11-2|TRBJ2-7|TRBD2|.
TGTGCCAGCAGCTCCCGCTCGGCGGGAGGGCTCTCCTACGAGCAGTACTTC
CASSSRSAGGLSYEQYF
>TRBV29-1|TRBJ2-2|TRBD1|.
TGCAGCGTTGATCAACAGGGGCCCGGGGAGCTGTTTTTT
CSVDQQGPGELFF
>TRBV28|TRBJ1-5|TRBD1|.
TGTGCCAGCAGTTTATGGGGACAGTTCAATCAGCCCCAGCATTTT
CASSLWGQFNQPQHF
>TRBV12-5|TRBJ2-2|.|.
TGTGCTAGTGGTTTGGACTTAAACACCGGGGAGCTGTTTTTT
CASGLDLNTGELFF
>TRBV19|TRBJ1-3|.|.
TGTGCCAGTAGTAAGGAGTTGAGGAATGGAAACACCATATATTTT
CASSKELRNGNTIYF
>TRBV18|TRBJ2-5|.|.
TGTGCCAGCTCACCTACAGCCACCCAAGAGACCCAGTACTTC
CASSPTATQETQYF
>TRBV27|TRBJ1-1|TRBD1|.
TGTGCCAGCAGTCTAGGACAGGGAATAGGTTACACTGAAGCTTTCTTT
CASSLGQGIGYTEAFF
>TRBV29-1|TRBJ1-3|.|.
TGCAGCGTTGACCTCGGAAACACCATATATTTT
CSVDLGNTIYF
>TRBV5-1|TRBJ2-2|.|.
TGCGCCAGCAGCCTCAGCGAGGCGAACACCGGGGAGCTGTTTTTT
CASSLSEANTGELFF
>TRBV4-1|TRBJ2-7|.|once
TGCGCCAGCAGCCCAGATAAAGACAGTGGGTTCTACGAGCAGTACTTC
CASSPDKDSGFYEQYF
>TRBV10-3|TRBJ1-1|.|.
TGTGCCATCAGTGAGTCCAGGGGTGAGGCTGAAGCTTTCTTT
CAISESRGEAEAFF
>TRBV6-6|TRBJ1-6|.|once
TGTGCCAGCAGCCCCGACAGAAATTCACCCCTCCACTTT
CASSPDRNSPLHF
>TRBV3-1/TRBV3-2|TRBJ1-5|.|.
TGTGCCAGCAGCCCCGGACTTGCCCAACATCAGCCCCAGCATTTT
CASSPGLAQHQPQHF
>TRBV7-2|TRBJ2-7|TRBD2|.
TGTGCCAGCAGCTTAGACTGGCGGGGGGGTTTGGAGCAGTACTTC
CASSLDWRGGLEQYF
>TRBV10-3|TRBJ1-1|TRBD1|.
TGTGCCATCAGTGGGACGGGACAGGCGAACACTGAAGCTTTCTTT
CAISGTGQANTEAFF
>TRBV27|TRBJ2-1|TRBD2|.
TGTGCCAGCAGTTCGGGACTAGCTTCCCTCGCTGAGCAGTTCTTC
CASSSGLASLAEQFF